Below are 12 T cell receptor beta chains sequenced from a single sample in a study of T cells in localized non-small cell lung cancer. Repertoires were generated with immunoSEQ multiplex PCR, while TCRdb's copy carries only in-frame clones and drops some. The sample lists thousands of clones, over 20% seen once, with around 10% in the top ten. The sample was normal lung tissue next to the tumor, taken before any cancer treatment. The source is a woman aged 40-69 years with stage I lung adenocarcinoma.

The rearrangement uses TRBV9 and TRBJ2-2; 13 bases are a match to TRBD2. Trimming at V came to 4 bases and at J to 5 bases, leaving 5 bases not matched to a gene. From germline, CDR1 is SGDLS and CDR2 YYNGEE. This CDR3 is 16 amino acids long. CDR3 nucleotide sequence: TGTGCCAGCAGCCCACTAGCGGGAGGGGGAACCGGGGAGCTGTTTTTT. It specifies CASSPLAGGGTGELFF.

This clone was detected a few times. V gene TRBV6-8 combines with J gene TRBJ2-7; D could derive from TRBD1 or TRBD2 (5 bases each). Germline loops: CDR1 MNHGY, CDR2 SAAAGT. The CDR3 extends over 15 amino acids. Trimming removed 7 bases from V and 2 bases from J, with 18 bases in between. The CDR3 sequence is CASKLGPLGAYEQYF. CDR3 sequence (DNA): TGTGCCAGCAAACTAGGACCCTTGGGGGCCTACGAGCAGTACTTC.

This clone was seen only a few times. Here the CDR3 reads CASSLDRVGELFF. The CDR3 bases are TGTGCCAGCAGTTTAGACAGGGTCGGGGAGCTGTTTTTT. This rearrangement joins TRBV2 to TRBJ2-2, with TRBD1 identical over 7 bases. Unmatched junction bases numbered 4, after V lost 5 bases and J lost 7 bases. Germline CDR1 and CDR2: SNHLY and FYNNEI. The CDR3 spans 13 residues.

By its share, this clone is medium-sized (0.01 to 0.1%). The V call is TRBV11-3, the J call TRBJ2-3; TRBD2 matches 14 bases. Germline values: CDR1 SGHNT, CDR2 YENEEA. The V gene end was trimmed by 5 bases and the J gene end by 0 bases; junction bases not matched to a gene: 7. CDR3 length: 18 residues. The CDR3 DNA is TGTGCCAGCAGCCAGGCGGGACTAGCGGGAGATAGCACAGATACGCAGTATTTT. Encoded protein: CASSQAGLAGDSTDTQYF.

This clone qualifies as medium-sized (0.01 to 0.1%). The gene calls are TRBV11-3 and TRBJ2-1; the D is unclear. In germline, CDR1 is SGHNT, CDR2 YENEEA. V dropped 3 bases and J dropped 6 bases, with 12 bases sitting between them. CDR3 length equals 14 residues. This chain's CDR3 is CASSFEWTANEQFF. In nucleotides, the CDR3 is TGTGCCAGCAGCTTTGAGTGGACGGCCAATGAGCAGTTCTTC.

This clone was observed a handful of times. The chain joins TRBV6-8 to TRBJ2-1, with TRBD2 matching over 9 bases. The CDR3 extends over 15 amino acids. Germline-derived CDR1 and CDR2 are MNHGY and SAAAGT. The J segment lost 6 bases and the V segment lost 6 bases, leaving 9 bases of the junction unmatched. In DNA form, the CDR3 reads TGTGCCAGCAGCATACGGCTAGCGGGGCTCAATGAGCAGTTCTTC. Translated, it gives CASSIRLAGLNEQFF.

The V call is TRBV6-8, the J call TRBJ1-3, with D perhaps TRBD1 (6 bases). Germline loops: CDR1 MNHGY, CDR2 SAAAGT. There are 15 residues in the CDR3. V shed 0 bases and J shed 8 bases, with 14 bases lying between them. This CDR3 is CASSYSGGEGDTIYF. DNA for the CDR3: TGTGCCAGCAGTTACTCAGGAGGGGAGGGGGACACCATATATTTT.

In this sample, this clone turned up a few times. V usage is TRBV19 and J usage is TRBJ2-7; either TRBD1 or TRBD2 may supply D (5 bases each). This CDR3 comprises 16 residues. The V end lost 5 bases, the J end lost 6 bases, and 23 bases lay between the germline ends. Per the germline V gene, CDR1 is LNHDA and CDR2 is SQIVND (reference sequence). CDR3: CASSSLLQDGAIEQYF. The CDR3 nucleotides read TGTGCCAGTAGTTCTTTATTACAGGACGGGGCCATCGAGCAGTACTTC.

This clone was counted a single time. The genes are TRBV5-1 and TRBJ2-7; D is uncertain. The CDR3 is made up of 16 amino acids. Germline V gene data show CDR1 as SGHRS and CDR2 as YFSETQ. V was clipped by 0 bases and J by 0 bases, with 13 bases between them. The CDR3 region is CASSLALPRRSYEQYF. The CDR3 DNA reads as TGCGCCAGCAGCTTGGCACTACCTCGACGCTCCTACGAGCAGTACTTC.

This chain links TRBV29-1 with TRBJ2-1; tentatively, D is TRBD1 (5 bases). Trimming took off 1 base at V and 6 bases at J, with 13 bases between the two ends. CDR1 and CDR2 (germline): SQVTM, ANQGSEA. CDR3 length equals 14 residues. The CDR3 DNA is TGCAGCGTTGAAGGTGGCAGGGAAGGCAATGAGCAGTTCTTC. Translation gives CSVEGGREGNEQFF.

This clone ranks as medium-sized. The chain employs TRBV2 and TRBJ2-5, with 8 bases matching TRBD1. Trimming cost V 6 bases and J 3 bases; bases outside gene matches: 12. The CDR3 spans 16 residues. The germline V gene encodes CDR1 SNHLY and CDR2 FYNNEI. The CDR3 DNA reads as TGTGCCAGCAGCCTTTCGTGGAGACAGGGGAAAGAGACCCAGTACTTC. Its translation: CASSLSWRQGKETQYF.

There are a few counts of this clone. The V gene is TRBV1, the J gene TRBJ2-7; the DNA was not compared with TRBD1, the D call given in the table. TRBV1 is tagged as a pseudogene. This CDR3 comprises 15 residues. For the CDR3, the DNA is TGCACCAGCAGCCAAGTCGTGACATCACCCTACGAGCAGTACTTC. It encodes CTSSQVVTSPYEQYF.